This is a list of T cell receptor beta chains from one sample in a study of chemoradiotherapy in HPV16-positive cancers. The protocol was immunoSEQ multiplex PCR, while the TCRdb copy is restricted to in-frame clones and leaves out a portion. The data show around 11,000 clones, with 90% to 95% seen just once and around 1.8% held by the top ten. The sequencing used blood, collected from a patient who underwent chemoradiotherapy. The origin of the receptors is a human donor with HPV-associated anogenital cancer. The conserved cysteine and the conserved F or W are not part of the CDR3 here. D genes are given only for firm matches.

>TRBD2|TRBJ2-1|TRBV4-3
ASSQGGRGGFRGSNEQF
>NA|TRBJ2-7|TRBV27
ASSLFSPWQGNEQY
>NA|TRBJ1-2|TRBV18
ASSPPGRVTNYGYT
>TRBD1|TRBJ1-1|TRBV10-1
ASRLGQGLYTEAF
>TRBD1|TRBJ1-1|TRBV5-4
ASSQTGVEAF
>NA|TRBJ1-6|TRBV11-3
ASSLFDGGISASPLH
>NA|TRBJ1-6|TRBV7-3
ASSFQGGSPLH
>NA|TRBJ2-2|TRBV5-1
ATLQHTGELF
>TRBD1|TRBJ1-2|TRBV27
ASSSRATGGGGYGYT
>NA|TRBJ2-7|TRBV7-2
ASSTRLGSAYEQY
>NA|TRBJ1-5|TRBV6-4
ASSYDPRNSNQPQH
>TRBD2|TRBJ2-5|TRBV4-3
ASSQDPPSGGVETQY
>NA|TRBJ2-7|TRBV4-1
ASSHLVSYEQY
>TRBD1|TRBJ2-7|TRBV5-6
ASSSTGSLSYEQY
>TRBD1|TRBJ1-4|TRBV30
AWSARRQGGDEKLF
>NA|TRBJ2-5|TRBV5-6
ASSSAGVPGETQY
>TRBD1|TRBJ1-2|TRBV9
ASSLTGEAVYGYT
>NA|TRBJ1-5|TRBV16
ASSQVDGTSNQPQH
>TRBD1|TRBJ2-5|TRBV5-1
ASRETDGGQGSQETQY
>NA|TRBJ2-7|TRBV4-2
ASSQTGPWYEQY
>NA|TRBJ1-1|TRBV5-1
ASSLVPGVGTEAF
>NA|TRBJ2-5|TRBV7-7
ASSLNTAQETQY
>NA|TRBJ2-3|TRBV5-1
ASSLFQDTDTQY
>NA|TRBJ1-1|TRBV11-3
ASSLSSGTEAF
>NA|TRBJ1-5|TRBV6-1
ASSGGGRFVNQPQH
>NA|TRBJ2-5|TRBV4-3
ASSKDPVSQETQY
>TRBD2|TRBJ2-7|TRBV27
ASSPSSGGFYEQY
>NA|TRBJ2-1|TRBV5-1
ASSLWGERDNEQF
>TRBD2|TRBJ2-7|TRBV5-5
ASSLGTSSGGSSYEQY
>NA|TRBJ2-6|TRBV9
ASSPSGANVLT
>NA|TRBJ1-3|TRBV14
ASSRSLGHGYGNTIY
>NA|TRBJ1-1|TRBV5-1
ASSPALRDTEAF